This TCR beta chain was sequenced in a study of T cell changes during pregnancy in multiple sclerosis. Assay used: immunoSEQ multiplex PCR; TCRdb lists only in-frame clones, some missing. The sample has under 45,000 clones, more than 75% seen once. Trimming removed 2 bases at V and 7 bases at J, with 11 bases between. Germline V gene sequence: CDR1 MNHEY, CDR2 SMNVEV (reference sequence). The length of the CDR3 is 14 residues. The starting material was peripheral blood, obtained in the second trimester of pregnancy. The chain has TRBV27 and TRBJ2-2; tentative D call: TRBD1 (6 bases). This clonotype was obtained from a female donor in good health, enrolled as a control in a pregnancy study. The CDR3 protein is CASSLGGRVGELFF. The CDR3 DNA reads TGTGCCAGCAGTTTAGGGGGCCGGGTCGGGGAGCTGTTTTTT.